The 4 T cell receptor beta chains listed next were all sequenced from one sample in a study of blood T cells in healthy people across ages. With a J-beta primer mix and a sample-barcoded 5' primer, a second PCR ran 7 to 11 cycles. Using its own MiXCR run on the 5' RACE reads, TCRdb lists one record per CDR3 protein. This table holds more than 800,000 distinct CDR3 sequences, 25% to 30% found once. The sample comprised blood. The receptors shown here come from a woman of 80 years or more in good health.

With respect to this clonotype: Since a much larger clone is just one base distant, this may be a read error. The chain combines TRBV27 with TRBJ2-4; no clear D gene. Trimming stripped 3 bases from V and 5 bases from J, with 14 bases between. The germline V gene encodes CDR1 MNHEY and CDR2 SMNVEV (reference sequence). The CDR3 runs to 15 residues. The CDR3 nucleotides read TGTGCCAGCAGTTTGCAGAGTTTGAATGAAAACATTCAGTACTTC. It encodes CASSLQSLNENIQYF.

CDR3: CASSALQLGVYQPQHF. In nucleotides, the CDR3 is TGTGCCAGCAGCGCCTTGCAGTTGGGGGTGTATCAGCCCCAGCATTTT. The rearrangement uses TRBV5-5 and TRBJ1-5; D is perhaps TRBD1 (5 bases). The CDR3 runs to 16 residues. The germline V gene has CDR1 SGHKS and CDR2 YYEKEE (reference sequence). V was pared by 4 bases and J by 5 bases, with 19 bases between.

The rearrangement joins TRBV6-2 or TRBV6-3 to TRBJ2-5; D is undetermined. This CDR3 has 12 residues. The germline V and J ends were trimmed by 2 bases and 9 bases, with 10 bases remaining between them. Germline V gene data show CDR1 as MNHEY and CDR2 as SVGEGT. CDR3 nucleotide sequence: TGTGCCAGCAGTTACGGGGATTTGGCCCAGTACTTC. It translates to CASSYGDLAQYF.

Details on this clonotype: Being one base from a much bigger clone, this may be a read error. The chain combines TRBV5-6 with TRBJ2-1; tentatively, D is TRBD2 (5 bases). This CDR3 contains 15 residues. The germline CDR1 and CDR2 sequences are SGHDT and YYEEEE. The CDR3 spells CAGSPSGKRANEQFF. CDR3 bases: TGTGCCGGCAGCCCCTCGGGGAAAAGGGCCAATGAGCAGTTCTTC.